Described below is a single T cell receptor (beta chain) sequence and its context. The CDR3 totals 21 residues. Germline V gene lookup returns CDR1 MGHRA and CDR2 YSYEKL. The junction had 19 bases not matched to a gene; V was cut back by 3 bases and J by 2 bases. The table came from immunoSEQ multiplex PCR; TCRdb's copy has only in-frame clones and leaves some out. The sample has under 110,000 clones, less than 95% seen once; the top ten hold around 1.5%. These data are taken from a study of T cell changes during pregnancy in multiple sclerosis. This specimen consisted of peripheral blood, obtained after pregnancy. The sequence was obtained from a female donor with multiple sclerosis, enrolled in a pregnancy study. The chain combines TRBV4-1 with TRBJ2-1; 10 bases match TRBD2. The CDR3 bases are TGCGCCAGCAGCCAGCTTGGGACTAGCGTTCTGTCGCTGGGACCCTACAATGAGCAGTTCTTC. It yields the protein CASSQLGTSVLSLGPYNEQFF.